The 8 T cell receptor beta chains listed next were all sequenced from one sample in a study of shared clonotypes between healthy human individuals. Sequencing was performed with immunoSEQ multiplex PCR; in TCRdb, only in-frame clones are kept and a portion is missing. The repertoire holds fewer than 200,000 clones, with 85% to 95% as singletons. Material for sequencing was naive CD4+ T cells sorted from blood. Subset described: CD45RA+ positively selected. The receptors originated from a woman aged 25 to 39 in good health.

The chain employs TRBV29-1 and TRBJ2-5; D not certain. Germline-derived CDR1 and CDR2 are SQVTM and ANQGSEA. Trimming stripped 6 bases from V and 2 bases from J, with 13 bases between. The CDR3 length is 13 residues. The CDR3 nucleotides read TGCAGCGTAGACGCGACACCGCAAGAGACCCAGTACTTC. This codes for CSVDATPQETQYF.

This CDR3 reads CASSLEFKGEQYF. CDR3 in DNA: TGTGCCAGCAGCTTAGAGTTTAAGGGCGAGCAGTACTTC. V is TRBV7-9 and J is TRBJ2-5; D gene unclear. The end of the DNA is better explained by TRBJ2-7, so the J call may be wrong. This CDR3 comprises 13 residues. From germline, CDR1 is SEHNR and CDR2 FQNEAQ (reference sequence).

This clone has just one count. The V gene is TRBV28, the J gene TRBJ1-1; D may be TRBD1 (5 bases). V gave up 5 bases and J gave up 1 base, with 14 bases separating them. The CDR3 totals 15 residues. In germline, CDR1 is MDHEN, CDR2 SYDVKM. The CDR3 bases are TGTGCCAGCAGTGCCCACTTTGGGGCGAACACTGAAGCTTTCTTT. Protein product: CASSAHFGANTEAFF.

This chain joins TRBV19 and TRBJ2-6; D unresolved. Germline CDR1 LNHDA, CDR2 SQIVND (reference sequence). Between the trimmed V and J ends, which lost 5 bases and 4 bases, there was a span of 12 bases. The CDR3 sequence is 15 residues long. The CDR3 DNA reads TGTGCCAGTAGTGCTTCCTTATCCGGGGCCAACGTCCTGACTTTC. This sequence encodes CASSASLSGANVLTF.

This clone occurred once. V and J are TRBV29-1 and TRBJ1-1; D uncertain. CDR1 and CDR2 (germline): SQVTM, ANQGSEA. The CDR3 covers 13 residues. Trimming left V 3 bases short and J 0 bases short, with 8 bases between. CDR3 amino acids: CSVDRLLNTEAFF. CDR3 sequence (DNA): TGCAGCGTTGATCGGTTATTGAACACTGAAGCTTTCTTT.

This chain joins TRBV4-1 and TRBJ1-5; D is possibly TRBD1 (5 bases). The ends were cut back, 0 bases at V and 7 bases at J, with 13 bases in the middle. CDR3 size: 15 residues. Germline CDR1 reads MGHRA; CDR2 reads YSYEKL. This CDR3 reads CASSQEVRGRQPQHF. CDR3 nucleotide sequence: TGCGCCAGCAGCCAAGAAGTGCGGGGACGGCAGCCCCAGCATTTT.

The chain employs TRBV6-6 and TRBJ2-7, with 8 bases that match TRBD2. Germline CDR1 and CDR2: MNHNY and SVGAGI (reference sequence). This CDR3 region has 16 residues. The V gene end was trimmed by 4 bases and the J gene end by 0 bases; junction bases not matched to a gene: 8. The CDR3 sequence is CASSSGTSLASYEQYF. The CDR3 bases are TGTGCCAGCAGTTCCGGGACTAGTCTCGCCTCCTACGAGCAGTACTTC.

V is TRBV11-3 and J is TRBJ2-5, with D unresolved. The V end was cut by 1 base, the J end by 5 bases, with 14 bases between. The CDR3 contains 15 residues. Germline loops: CDR1 SGHNT, CDR2 YENEEA. CDR3 loop: CASSLGAPVSETQYF. Here the CDR3 DNA reads TGTGCCAGCAGCTTAGGGGCCCCCGTATCGGAGACCCAGTACTTC.